These T cell receptor beta chains were read from a single sample in a study of cytomegalovirus exposure and HLA in healthy donors. Sequenced by immunoSEQ multiplex PCR; TCRdb stores in-frame clones only, minus some. The sample is made up of about 200,000 clones, and the top ten hold 0.9% to 1.4% of it. Material: PBMCs. All receptors come from a girl aged 2 to 10 in good health and CMV-seropositive. Both conserved end residues are part of each CDR3. Fields, in order: V gene, J gene, D gene, CDR3 DNA, CDR3 protein. A D gene is named only where the DNA matches it firmly.

v_call: TRBV5-1
j_call: TRBJ2-7
d_call: TRBD2
cdr3_nt: TGCGCCAGCAGCTTGAAGAGCCTAGCGGGAGACGAGCAGTACTTC
cdr3_aa: CASSLKSLAGDEQYF

v_call: TRBV5-1
j_call: TRBJ2-3
d_call: -
cdr3_nt: TGCGCCAGCAGCTTCGACGGGAGTTTGACAGATACGCAGTATTTT
cdr3_aa: CASSFDGSLTDTQYF

v_call: TRBV10-3
j_call: TRBJ2-1
d_call: -
cdr3_nt: TGTGCCATCAGTGACGGGGAGCCACGAGACAATGAGCAGTTCTTC
cdr3_aa: CAISDGEPRDNEQFF

v_call: TRBV14
j_call: TRBJ1-5
d_call: -
cdr3_nt: TGTGCCAGCAGCCAAGCCAATAGCAATCAGCCCCAGCATTTT
cdr3_aa: CASSQANSNQPQHF

v_call: TRBV10-3
j_call: TRBJ2-1
d_call: -
cdr3_nt: TGTGCCATCAGTGAGTCCGCGGGTGCAAACAATGAGCAGTTCTTC
cdr3_aa: CAISESAGANNEQFF

v_call: TRBV6-4
j_call: TRBJ2-3
d_call: TRBD1
cdr3_nt: TGTGCCAGCTCTAAGGGACAGGGTTGGAATACGCAGTATTTT
cdr3_aa: CASSKGQGWNTQYF

v_call: TRBV30
j_call: TRBJ2-7
d_call: -
cdr3_nt: TGTGCCTGGAGCCCCTCCGTTCAGAAGGGGTCCTACGAGCAGTACTTC
cdr3_aa: CAWSPSVQKGSYEQYF

v_call: TRBV6-1
j_call: TRBJ2-1
d_call: TRBD2
cdr3_nt: TGTGTCAGCAGGCGGGGGCTAGCGGGGAATGAGCAGTTCTTC
cdr3_aa: CVSRRGLAGNEQFF

v_call: TRBV14
j_call: TRBJ1-2
d_call: TRBD1
cdr3_nt: TGTGCCAGCAGCCAGATGATTGGACAGGGCCATGGCTACACCTTC
cdr3_aa: CASSQMIGQGHGYTF

v_call: TRBV28
j_call: TRBJ1-2
d_call: -
cdr3_nt: TGTGCCAGCAGACCGCCCCTTCGGGGGGTAGGCTACACCTTC
cdr3_aa: CASRPPLRGVGYTF

v_call: TRBV10-3
j_call: TRBJ2-7
d_call: -
cdr3_nt: TGTGCCATCAGTGAGGGGCCTTTCTACGAGCAGTACTTC
cdr3_aa: CAISEGPFYEQYF

v_call: TRBV5-1
j_call: TRBJ1-1
d_call: -
cdr3_nt: TGCGCCAGCAGCTTGGTTTTGGGCATGAACACTGAAGCTTTCTTT
cdr3_aa: CASSLVLGMNTEAFF

v_call: TRBV7-8
j_call: TRBJ2-2
d_call: TRBD1
cdr3_nt: TGTGCCAGCAACCGACAGGGGGGGTATAACGGGGAGCTGTTTTTT
cdr3_aa: CASNRQGGYNGELFF

v_call: TRBV5-1
j_call: TRBJ2-2
d_call: TRBD1
cdr3_nt: TGCGCCAGCAGCTCGAAGGGACAGGGGGCGGGCACCGGGGAGCTGTTTTTT
cdr3_aa: CASSSKGQGAGTGELFF

v_call: TRBV7-9
j_call: TRBJ2-3
d_call: -
cdr3_nt: TGTGCCAGCAGCTTAGTACCCGGGACTAGCACAGATACGCAGTATTTT
cdr3_aa: CASSLVPGTSTDTQYF

v_call: TRBV6-5
j_call: TRBJ1-4
d_call: -
cdr3_nt: TGTGCCAGCAGTTTGCAGGGTGCAACTAATGAAAAACTGTTTTTT
cdr3_aa: CASSLQGATNEKLFF

v_call: TRBV28
j_call: TRBJ2-5
d_call: -
cdr3_nt: TGTGCCAGCAGTGGGGTAGGGGGGAGGGGAAAGGAGACCCAGTACTTC
cdr3_aa: CASSGVGGRGKETQYF

v_call: TRBV7-9
j_call: TRBJ2-1
d_call: TRBD2
cdr3_nt: TGTGCCAGCAGCTCTCCACGACTAGCGGGAGCCTACAATGAGCAGTTCTTC
cdr3_aa: CASSSPRLAGAYNEQFF

v_call: TRBV5-1
j_call: TRBJ2-3
d_call: -
cdr3_nt: TGCGCCAGCAGCTTGGGAAGTAGCGGTCGGACAGATACGCAGTATTTT
cdr3_aa: CASSLGSSGRTDTQYF

v_call: TRBV19
j_call: TRBJ1-3
d_call: -
cdr3_nt: TGTGCCAGTAGTATTGTGAACAGCGGAAACACCATATATTTT
cdr3_aa: CASSIVNSGNTIYF

v_call: TRBV23-1
j_call: TRBJ2-3
d_call: -
cdr3_nt: TGCGCCAGCAGTCAAGGGAGAGAAGAAACGGATACGCAGTATTTT
cdr3_aa: CASSQGREETDTQYF

v_call: TRBV5-1
j_call: TRBJ2-3
d_call: -
cdr3_nt: TGCGCCAGCAGCTTCGGTTCTAGCACAGATACGCAGTATTTT
cdr3_aa: CASSFGSSTDTQYF

v_call: TRBV6-1
j_call: TRBJ2-7
d_call: -
cdr3_nt: TGTGCCAGCAGGGCCCAGGGGAGCTCCTACGAGCAGTACTTC
cdr3_aa: CASRAQGSSYEQYF

v_call: TRBV7-6
j_call: TRBJ2-5
d_call: TRBD2
cdr3_nt: TGTGCCAGCAGCCCAACTCTAGCGGGAGAAGAGACCCAGTACTTC
cdr3_aa: CASSPTLAGEETQYF

v_call: TRBV5-1
j_call: TRBJ2-5
d_call: TRBD2
cdr3_nt: TGCGCCAGCAGCTTGAGGACTAGCGGGAGTTTTGAGACCCAGTACTTC
cdr3_aa: CASSLRTSGSFETQYF

v_call: TRBV18
j_call: TRBJ2-1
d_call: TRBD2
cdr3_nt: TGTGCCAGCTCACCACCGGGCCTAGCGGGAGCTAATGAGCAGTTCTTC
cdr3_aa: CASSPPGLAGANEQFF

v_call: TRBV4-1
j_call: TRBJ2-7
d_call: -
cdr3_nt: TGCGCCAGCAGCCAAGATTATGGTTTCGACATTTCCTACGAGCAGTACTTC
cdr3_aa: CASSQDYGFDISYEQYF

v_call: TRBV19
j_call: TRBJ2-1
d_call: -
cdr3_nt: TGTGCCAGTAGTACACAGGAGTACAATGAGCAGTTCTTC
cdr3_aa: CASSTQEYNEQFF

v_call: TRBV2
j_call: TRBJ2-7
d_call: TRBD1
cdr3_nt: TGTGCCAGCAGTGAAAACAGGGGGCTGTACGAGCAGTACTTC
cdr3_aa: CASSENRGLYEQYF

v_call: TRBV11-3
j_call: TRBJ2-2
d_call: -
cdr3_nt: TGTGCCAGCAGGCTGGGAGACGCCGGGGAGCTGTTTTTT
cdr3_aa: CASRLGDAGELFF

v_call: TRBV29-1
j_call: TRBJ1-2
d_call: TRBD1
cdr3_nt: TGCAGCGTTGAAGGGTATGGGACAGCAAACTTCTATGGCTACACCTTC
cdr3_aa: CSVEGYGTANFYGYTF